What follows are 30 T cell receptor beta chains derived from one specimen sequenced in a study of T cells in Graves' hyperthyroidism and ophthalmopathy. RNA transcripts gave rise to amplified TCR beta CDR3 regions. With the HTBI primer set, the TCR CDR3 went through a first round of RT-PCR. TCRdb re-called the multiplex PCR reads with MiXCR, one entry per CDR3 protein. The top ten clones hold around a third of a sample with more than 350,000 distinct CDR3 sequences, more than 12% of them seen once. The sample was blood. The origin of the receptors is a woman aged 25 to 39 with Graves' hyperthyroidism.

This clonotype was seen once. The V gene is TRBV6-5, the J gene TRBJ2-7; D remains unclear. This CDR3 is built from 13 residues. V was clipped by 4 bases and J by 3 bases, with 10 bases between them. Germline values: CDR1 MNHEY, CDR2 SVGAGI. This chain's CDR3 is CASSSNSLYEQYF. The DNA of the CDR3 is TGTGCCAGCAGTTCGAATTCACTCTACGAGCAGTACTTC.

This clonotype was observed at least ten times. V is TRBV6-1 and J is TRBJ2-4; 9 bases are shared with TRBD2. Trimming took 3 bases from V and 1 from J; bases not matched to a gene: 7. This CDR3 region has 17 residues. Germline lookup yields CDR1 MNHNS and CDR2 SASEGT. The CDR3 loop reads CASSEGGTSSAKNIQYF. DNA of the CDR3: TGTGCCAGCAGTGAGGGGGGGACTAGCTCGGCCAAAAACATTCAGTACTTC.

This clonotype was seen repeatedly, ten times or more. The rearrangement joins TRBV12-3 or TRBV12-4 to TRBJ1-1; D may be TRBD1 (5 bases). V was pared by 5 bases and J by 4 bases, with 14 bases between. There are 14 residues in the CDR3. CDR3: CASSPGHWGTEAFF. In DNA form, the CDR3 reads TGTGCCAGCAGTCCAGGACATTGGGGCACTGAAGCTTTCTTT.

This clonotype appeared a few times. The CDR3 region has the DNA TGTGCCAGCAGCCAAAGCGGGGCAGATAACTATGGCTACACCTTC. It translates to CASSQSGADNYGYTF. The chain couples TRBV7-9 to TRBJ1-2; D perhaps matches TRBD1 (5 bases). V lost 5 bases and J 1 base, leaving 14 bases between the germline ends. The CDR3 has 15 residues. The germline gives CDR1 SEHNR, CDR2 FQNEAQ (reference sequence).

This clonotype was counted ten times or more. The chain's CDR3 is CASSPPGVTYEQYF. The CDR3, as DNA: TGTGCCAGCAGTCCTCCGGGGGTAACCTACGAGCAGTACTTC. V is TRBV28 and J is TRBJ2-7, with a tentative D call TRBD2 (6 bases). The germline V gene has CDR1 MDHEN and CDR2 SYDVKM. The germline V and J ends were trimmed by 5 bases and 2 bases, with 13 bases remaining between them. CDR3 length: 14 amino acids.

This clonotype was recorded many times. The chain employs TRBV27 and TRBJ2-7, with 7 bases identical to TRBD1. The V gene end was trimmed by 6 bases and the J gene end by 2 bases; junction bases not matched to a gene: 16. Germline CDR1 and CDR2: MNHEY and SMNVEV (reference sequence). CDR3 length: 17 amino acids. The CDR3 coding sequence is TGTGCCAGCAGATCCCCCCTGACAGGGTCCCAAACCTACGAGCAGTACTTC. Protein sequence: CASRSPLTGSQTYEQYF.

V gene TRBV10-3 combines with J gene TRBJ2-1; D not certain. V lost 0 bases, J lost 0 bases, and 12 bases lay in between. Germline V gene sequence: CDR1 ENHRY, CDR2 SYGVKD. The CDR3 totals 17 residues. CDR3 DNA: TGTGCCATCAGTGAGTCCCAGGCGATCAGCTCCTACAATGAGCAGTTCTTC. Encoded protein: CAISESQAISSYNEQFF.

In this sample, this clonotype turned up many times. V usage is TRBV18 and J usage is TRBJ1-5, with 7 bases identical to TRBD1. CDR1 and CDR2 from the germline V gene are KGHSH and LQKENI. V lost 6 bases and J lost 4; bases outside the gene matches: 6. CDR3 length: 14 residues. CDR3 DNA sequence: TGTGCCAGCTCGCCGGGACAGTGGAATCAGCCCCAGCATTTT. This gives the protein CASSPGQWNQPQHF.

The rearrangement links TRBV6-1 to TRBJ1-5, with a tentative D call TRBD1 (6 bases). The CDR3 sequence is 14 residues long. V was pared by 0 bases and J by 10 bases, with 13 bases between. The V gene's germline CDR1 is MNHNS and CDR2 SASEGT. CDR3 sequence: CASSEAGGQGPQHF. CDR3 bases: TGTGCCAGCAGTGAAGCGGGGGGGCAGGGACCCCAGCATTTT.

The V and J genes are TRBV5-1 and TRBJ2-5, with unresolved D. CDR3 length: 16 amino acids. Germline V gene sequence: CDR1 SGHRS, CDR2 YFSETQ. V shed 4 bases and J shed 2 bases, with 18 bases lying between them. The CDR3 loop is CASSLPSTPPQETQYF. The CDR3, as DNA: TGCGCCAGCAGCCTTCCCTCGACACCGCCTCAAGAGACCCAGTACTTC.

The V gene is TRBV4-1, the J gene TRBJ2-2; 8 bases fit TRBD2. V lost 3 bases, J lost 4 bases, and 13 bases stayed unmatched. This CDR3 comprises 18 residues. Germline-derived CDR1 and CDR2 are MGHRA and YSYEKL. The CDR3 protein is CASSHSSSREGFTGELFF. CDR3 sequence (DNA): TGCGCCAGCAGCCACTCCTCCTCTCGGGAGGGGTTCACCGGGGAGCTGTTTTTT.

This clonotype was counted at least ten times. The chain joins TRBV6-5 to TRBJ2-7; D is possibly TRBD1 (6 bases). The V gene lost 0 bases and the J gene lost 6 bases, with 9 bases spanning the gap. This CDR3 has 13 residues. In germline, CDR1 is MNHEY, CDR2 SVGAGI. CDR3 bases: TGTGCCAGCAGTTACTCTACAGGGTCCGAGCAGTACTTC. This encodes CASSYSTGSEQYF.

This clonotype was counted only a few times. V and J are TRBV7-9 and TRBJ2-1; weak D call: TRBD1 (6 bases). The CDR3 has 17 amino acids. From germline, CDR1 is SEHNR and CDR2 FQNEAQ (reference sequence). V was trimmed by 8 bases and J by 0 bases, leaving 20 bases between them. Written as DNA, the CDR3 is TGTGCCAGCTCCTCCCGGGACACCGGTAGCTCCTACAATGAGCAGTTCTTC. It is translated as CASSSRDTGSSYNEQFF.

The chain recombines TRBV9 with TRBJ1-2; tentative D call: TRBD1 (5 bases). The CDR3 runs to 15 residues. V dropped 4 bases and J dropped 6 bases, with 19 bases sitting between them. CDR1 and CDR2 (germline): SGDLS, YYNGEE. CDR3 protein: CASSPTAGGSDGYTF. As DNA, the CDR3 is TGTGCCAGCAGCCCCACCGCGGGGGGTTCGGATGGCTACACCTTC.

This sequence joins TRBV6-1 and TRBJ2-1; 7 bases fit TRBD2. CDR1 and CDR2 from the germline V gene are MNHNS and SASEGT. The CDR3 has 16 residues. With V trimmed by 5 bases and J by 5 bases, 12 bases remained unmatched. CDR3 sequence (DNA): TGTGCCAGCAGTCCCCGGCGGCTAGCGGAGGACAATGAGCAGTTCTTC. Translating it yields CASSPRRLAEDNEQFF.

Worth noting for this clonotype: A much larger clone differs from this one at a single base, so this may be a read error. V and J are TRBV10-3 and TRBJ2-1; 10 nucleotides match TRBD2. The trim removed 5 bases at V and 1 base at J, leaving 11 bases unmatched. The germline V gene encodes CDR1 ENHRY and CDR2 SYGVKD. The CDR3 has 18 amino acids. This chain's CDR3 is CAISQRASGSESYNEQFF. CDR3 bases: TGTGCCATCAGTCAACGGGCTAGCGGGAGCGAATCCTACAATGAGCAGTTCTTC.

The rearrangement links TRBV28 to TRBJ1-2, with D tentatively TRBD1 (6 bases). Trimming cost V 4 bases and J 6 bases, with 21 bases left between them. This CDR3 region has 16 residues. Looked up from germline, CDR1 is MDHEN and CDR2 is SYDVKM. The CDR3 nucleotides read TGTGCCAGCAGTTCAATTACGCCTAGCAGGGGCAATGGCTACACCTTC. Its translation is CASSSITPSRGNGYTF.

The CDR3 protein is CAISESWTGTNEKLFF. The CDR3 DNA follows: TGTGCCATCAGTGAGTCTTGGACGGGAACTAATGAAAAACTGTTTTTT. The chain carries TRBV10-3 and TRBJ1-4; D is undetermined. Between the trimmed V and J ends, which lost 0 bases and 1 base, there was a span of 9 bases. The length of the CDR3 is 16 residues. Germline V gene data show CDR1 as ENHRY and CDR2 as SYGVKD.

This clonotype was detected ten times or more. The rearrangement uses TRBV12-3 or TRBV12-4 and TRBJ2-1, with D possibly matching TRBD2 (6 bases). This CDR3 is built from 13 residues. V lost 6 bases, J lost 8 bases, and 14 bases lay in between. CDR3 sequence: CASRSLGTYEQFF. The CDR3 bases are TGTGCCAGCAGGTCCCTCGGGACTTATGAGCAGTTCTTC.

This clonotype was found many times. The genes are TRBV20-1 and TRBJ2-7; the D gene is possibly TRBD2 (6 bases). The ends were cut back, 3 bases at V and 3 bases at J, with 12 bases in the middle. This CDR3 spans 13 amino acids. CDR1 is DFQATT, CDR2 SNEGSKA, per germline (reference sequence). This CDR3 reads CSASLATDYEQYF. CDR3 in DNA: TGCAGTGCTAGCCTAGCGACGGACTACGAGCAGTACTTC.

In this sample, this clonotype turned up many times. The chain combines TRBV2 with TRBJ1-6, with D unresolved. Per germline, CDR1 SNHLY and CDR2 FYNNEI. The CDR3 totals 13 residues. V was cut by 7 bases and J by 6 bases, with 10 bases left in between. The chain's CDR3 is CASTPGFNSPLHF. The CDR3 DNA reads TGTGCCAGCACGCCGGGCTTTAATTCACCCCTCCACTTT.

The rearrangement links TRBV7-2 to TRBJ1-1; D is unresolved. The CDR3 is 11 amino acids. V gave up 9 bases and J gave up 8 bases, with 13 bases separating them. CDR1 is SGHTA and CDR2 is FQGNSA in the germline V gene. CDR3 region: CASSIIGEAFF. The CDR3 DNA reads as TGTGCCAGTAGTATAATAGGAGAAGCTTTCTTT.

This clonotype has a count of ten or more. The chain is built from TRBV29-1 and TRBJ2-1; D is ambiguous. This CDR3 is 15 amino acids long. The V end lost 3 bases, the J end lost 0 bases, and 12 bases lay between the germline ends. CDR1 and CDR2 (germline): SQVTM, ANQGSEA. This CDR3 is CSVDSYESSYNEQFF. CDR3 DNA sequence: TGCAGCGTTGACTCATACGAAAGCTCCTACAATGAGCAGTTCTTC.

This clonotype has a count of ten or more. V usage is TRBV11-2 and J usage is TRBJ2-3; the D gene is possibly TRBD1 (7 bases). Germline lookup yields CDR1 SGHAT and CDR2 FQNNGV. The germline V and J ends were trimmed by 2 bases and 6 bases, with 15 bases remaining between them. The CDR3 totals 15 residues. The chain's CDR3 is CASSLMSGGLDTQYF. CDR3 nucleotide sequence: TGTGCCAGCAGCTTAATGTCAGGGGGACTCGATACGCAGTATTTT.

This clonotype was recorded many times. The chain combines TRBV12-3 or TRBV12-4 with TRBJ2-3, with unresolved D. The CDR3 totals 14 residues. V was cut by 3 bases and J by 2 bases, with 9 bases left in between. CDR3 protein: CASSLGWYTDTQYF. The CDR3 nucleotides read TGTGCCAGCAGTTTGGGCTGGTACACAGATACGCAGTATTTT.

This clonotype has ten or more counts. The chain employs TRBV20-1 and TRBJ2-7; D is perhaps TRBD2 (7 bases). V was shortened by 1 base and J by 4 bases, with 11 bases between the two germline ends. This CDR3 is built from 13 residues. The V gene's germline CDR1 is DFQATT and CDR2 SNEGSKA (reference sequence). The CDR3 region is CSARGGGGYEQYF. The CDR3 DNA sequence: TGCAGTGCTAGAGGAGGGGGGGGGTACGAGCAGTACTTC.

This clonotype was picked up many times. CDR3 nucleotides: TGTGCCAGCAGCACGTCCGGGGGGCTTTTGTACTTC. Translating it yields CASSTSGGLLYF. The rearrangement links TRBV28 to TRBJ2-4, with D possibly TRBD2 on 7 matching bases. The V end was cut by 6 bases, the J end by 15 bases, with 18 bases between. The CDR3 has 12 residues. Germline-derived CDR1 and CDR2 are MDHEN and SYDVKM. The full variable domain, with the rest looked up from reference TRBV28 and TRBJ2-4, is DVKVTQSSRYLVKRTGEKVFLECVQDMDHENMFWYRQDPGLGLRLIYFSYDVKMKEKGDIPEGYSVSREKKERFSLILESASTNQTSMYLCASSTSGGLLYFGAGTRLSVL.

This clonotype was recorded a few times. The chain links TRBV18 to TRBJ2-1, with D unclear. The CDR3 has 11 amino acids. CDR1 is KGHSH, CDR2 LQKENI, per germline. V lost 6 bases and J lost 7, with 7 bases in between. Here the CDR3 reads CASSPQNEQFF. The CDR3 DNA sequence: TGTGCCAGCTCTCCCCAGAATGAGCAGTTCTTC.

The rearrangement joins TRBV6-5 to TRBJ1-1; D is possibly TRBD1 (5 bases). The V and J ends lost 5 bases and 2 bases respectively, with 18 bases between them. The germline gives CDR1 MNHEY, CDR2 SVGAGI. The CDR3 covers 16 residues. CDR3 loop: CASSDWKMTANTEAFF. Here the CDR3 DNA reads TGTGCCAGCAGTGACTGGAAGATGACAGCAAACACTGAAGCTTTCTTT.

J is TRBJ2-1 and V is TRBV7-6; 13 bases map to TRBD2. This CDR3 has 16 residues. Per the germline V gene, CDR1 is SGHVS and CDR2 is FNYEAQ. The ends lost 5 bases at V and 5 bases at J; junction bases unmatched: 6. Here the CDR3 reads CASSPRLAGGNNEQFF. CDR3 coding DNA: TGTGCCAGCAGCCCAAGACTAGCGGGAGGAAACAATGAGCAGTTCTTC.